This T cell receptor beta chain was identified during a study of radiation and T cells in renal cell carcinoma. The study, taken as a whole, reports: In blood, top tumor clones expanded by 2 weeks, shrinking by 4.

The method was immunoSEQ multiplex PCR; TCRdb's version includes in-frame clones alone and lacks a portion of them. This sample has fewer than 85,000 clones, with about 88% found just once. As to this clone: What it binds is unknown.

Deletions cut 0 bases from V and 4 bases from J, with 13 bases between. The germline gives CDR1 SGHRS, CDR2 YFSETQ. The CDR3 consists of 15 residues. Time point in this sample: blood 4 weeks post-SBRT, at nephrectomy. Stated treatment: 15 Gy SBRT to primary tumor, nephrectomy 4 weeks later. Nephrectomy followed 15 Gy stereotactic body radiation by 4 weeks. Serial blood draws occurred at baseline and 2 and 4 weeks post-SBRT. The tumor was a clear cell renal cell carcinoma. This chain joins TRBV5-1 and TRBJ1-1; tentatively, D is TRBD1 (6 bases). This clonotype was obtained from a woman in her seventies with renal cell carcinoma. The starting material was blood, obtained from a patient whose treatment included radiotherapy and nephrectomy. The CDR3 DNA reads TGCGCCAGCAGCTTGGCGGGCAGGGGCAGCACTGAAGCTTTCTTT. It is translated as CASSLAGRGSTEAFF.